This T cell receptor beta chain was found in a study of OX40 agonist ivuxolimab in advanced cancers. Background on the study: Patients were given ivuxolimab, an antibody that agonizes OX40 (CD134). Mean age around 64 years, range roughly 20 to 85; just over 80% male.

Method: immunoSEQ multiplex PCR; TCRdb's copy keeps in-frame clones and lacks some. The sample has 13,000 or so clones; roughly two thirds are singletons. The CDR3 runs to 13 residues. The junction had 3 bases not matched to a gene; V was cut back by 6 bases and J by 3 bases. Germline V lookup: CDR1 LNHDA, CDR2 SQIVND (reference sequence). This clonotype originated in an adult with an advanced solid tumor such as melanoma, head and neck, liver or kidney cancer. This chain links TRBV19 with TRBJ2-7, with TRBD2 matching 9 bases. Specimen: CD4+ or CD8+ T cells sorted from blood, collected in a trial of the OX40 agonist ivuxolimab. The CDR3: CASRLAGNYEQYF. CDR3 bases: TGTGCCAGTAGGCTAGCGGGGAACTACGAGCAGTACTTC.